The 28 T cell receptor beta chains reported below all come from one sample, sequenced in a study of tumor-infiltrating lymphocytes in oesophageal squamous cell carcinoma. From the PCR reads, TCRdb called clonotypes with MiXCR, one entry per CDR3 protein. The table shows approximately 22,000 distinct CDR3 sequences, with about a third occurring only once. Sequencing was done on a sample of esophageal tumor tissue. These receptors were collected from a female donor with esophageal squamous cell carcinoma.

The chain combines TRBV5-1 with TRBJ2-5; D gene uncertain. Gene TRBJ2-7 matches the end of the DNA better, so the J call may be wrong. In germline, CDR1 is SGHRS, CDR2 YFSETQ. This CDR3 contains 11 residues. The chain's CDR3 is CASSLSDEQYF. The CDR3, as DNA: TGCGCCAGCAGCTTGTCAGACGAGCAGTACTTC.

This clonotype was picked up a small number of times. A read error may be the cause here, since a much bigger clone is one base away. The V gene is TRBV10-3, the J gene TRBJ2-7; maybe TRBD1 (6 bases). Matching the DNA end better, TRBJ2-1 makes the J call doubtful. Germline V gene lookup returns CDR1 ENHRY and CDR2 SYGVKD. CDR3 length: 11 residues. This CDR3 reads CAIRDSYEQFF. DNA for the CDR3: TGTGCCATCAGGGACAGCTACGAGCAGTTCTTC.

The table lists this clonotype with many counts. This chain connects TRBV4-1 to TRBJ2-3, with unresolved D. The CDR3 runs 14 residues. V was clipped by 0 bases and J by 5 bases, with 9 bases between them. Germline CDR1 reads MGHRA; CDR2 reads YSYEKL. The CDR3 DNA reads TGCGCCAGCAGCCAAGATCGCGGCGGAGATACGCAGTATTTT. It translates to CASSQDRGGDTQYF.

The chain recombines TRBV7-6 with TRBJ2-1, with D tentatively TRBD1 (5 bases). The DNA end is more similar to TRBJ2-7, so the J call may be wrong. The CDR3 extends over 15 amino acids. From germline, CDR1 is SGHVS and CDR2 FNYEAQ. The CDR3 here is CASSLIGQGPYEQYF. In DNA form, the CDR3 reads TGTGCCAGCAGCTTAATCGGTCAGGGCCCCTACGAGCAGTACTTC.

This clonotype was counted many times. The gene calls are TRBV19 and TRBJ2-5, with D possibly being TRBD1 (5 bases). The J call is in doubt because the DNA end fits TRBJ2-7 better. This CDR3 comprises 14 residues. Germline loops: CDR1 LNHDA, CDR2 SQIVND (reference sequence). Here the CDR3 DNA reads TGTGCCAGTAGTTCAACAGGACGTTTCTCCGAGCAGTACTTC. Translating it yields CASSSTGRFSEQYF.

In this sample, this clonotype turned up a few times. This chain joins TRBV7-9 and TRBJ2-7, with 11 bases aligning to TRBD2. The end of the DNA fits TRBJ2-1 better, so the J call may be wrong. The CDR3 runs 15 residues. The germline V gene encodes CDR1 SEHNR and CDR2 FQNEAQ (reference sequence). The CDR3 loop is CASSSTSGVLGEQFF. CDR3 nucleotides: TGTGCCAGCAGCTCGACTAGCGGGGTATTGGGTGAGCAGTTCTTC.

Ten or more counts support this clonotype. This rearrangement joins TRBV5-1 to TRBJ1-1, with 8 nucleotides matching TRBD1. The V and J ends lost 9 bases and 3 bases, in that order; junction bases with no gene match: 7. CDR3 size: 13 residues. Germline V CDR1 and CDR2: SGHRS, YFSETQ. CDR3 nucleotides: TGCGCCACCTCGACAGGGGACGACACTGAAGCTTTCTTT. It codes for CATSTGDDTEAFF.

This clonotype was picked up many times. The CDR3 loop reads CASSPIRGDTQYF. The CDR3 DNA reads as TGTGCCAGCTCACCAATCCGGGGAGATACGCAGTATTTT. The V call is TRBV18, the J call TRBJ2-3; D might be TRBD2 (5 bases). This CDR3 is built from 13 residues. V gave up 2 bases and J gave up 5 bases, with 8 bases separating them. Germline values: CDR1 KGHSH, CDR2 LQKENI.

Many counts were recorded for this clonotype. The rearrangement uses TRBV7-9 and TRBJ2-2; 7 nucleotides align to TRBD1. The CDR3 has 14 residues. Unmatched junction bases numbered 0, after V lost 4 bases and J lost 1 base. Germline CDR1 reads SEHNR; CDR2 reads FQNEAQ (reference sequence). CDR3 protein: CASSWTGNTGELFF. CDR3 in DNA: TGTGCCAGCAGCTGGACAGGGAACACCGGGGAGCTGTTTTTT.

A note on this clonotype: Just one base apart from a much larger clone, this may be a read error. The chain has TRBV6-1 and TRBJ2-1, with 8 bases lining up with TRBD2. The germline CDR1 and CDR2 sequences are MNHNS and SASEGT. The V and J ends lost 6 bases and 10 bases, in that order; junction bases with no gene match: 20. CDR3 size: 17 residues. The CDR3 protein is CASRPRSVREVPYEQFF. DNA of the CDR3: TGTGCCAGCAGACCGCGCTCGGTGCGGGAGGTTCCCTACGAGCAGTTCTTC.

This clonotype was detected many times. The V and J genes are TRBV6-6 and TRBJ1-5; D unclear. CDR3 size: 18 residues. V lost 0 bases, J lost 4 bases, and 19 bases lay in between. Germline assignment: CDR1 MNHNY and CDR2 SVGAGI (reference sequence). The CDR3 DNA sequence: TGTGCCAGCAGTTACTCGAGGGTTGGATCCGGGGTGAATCAGCCCCAGCATTTT. It specifies CASSYSRVGSGVNQPQHF.

In its sample, this clonotype was seen a few times. The chain employs TRBV9 and TRBJ2-6; D perhaps matches TRBD1 (6 bases). Germline V gene data show CDR1 as SGDLS and CDR2 as YYNGEE. Trimming pared 4 bases from V and 1 base from J, leaving 9 bases between. The CDR3 totals 15 residues. This CDR3 reads CASSLQGSGANVLTF. As DNA, the CDR3 is TGTGCCAGCAGCTTACAGGGTTCTGGGGCCAACGTCCTGACTTTC.

The rearrangement uses TRBV3-1 and TRBJ2-4; D remains ambiguous. The DNA end lines up better with TRBJ2-7; the J call may be wrong. The CDR3 contains 14 residues. CDR1 LGHDT and CDR2 YNNKEL come from the germline V gene (reference sequence). CDR3 sequence reads: CASSQDPLRYEQYF. In DNA form, the CDR3 reads TGTGCCAGCAGCCAAGATCCTCTTCGCTACGAGCAGTACTTC.

The table lists this clonotype with a few counts. A read error is possible here, since a much larger clone lies one base away. The chain links TRBV11-2 to TRBJ1-1; D not certain. The end of the DNA is better explained by TRBJ2-1, so the J call may be wrong. The CDR3 loop spans 12 amino acids. Germline assignment: CDR1 SGHAT and CDR2 FQNNGV. As DNA, the CDR3 is TGTGCCAGCAGCTTTTTAGGTTACGAGCAGTTCTTC. It encodes CASSFLGYEQFF.

This clonotype showed up many times. The chain recombines TRBV4-2 with TRBJ1-2; unclear D gene. The CDR3 consists of 15 residues. Between the trimmed V and J ends, which lost 1 base and 0 bases, there was a span of 9 bases. Germline values: CDR1 LGHNA, CDR2 YNFKEQ. The CDR3 spells CASSQGGDPNYGYTF. CDR3 in DNA: TGTGCCAGCAGCCAAGGGGGAGATCCTAACTATGGCTACACCTTC.

Concerning this clonotype: Likely a read error: the CDR3 ends without its conserved phenylalanine or tryptophan. It is unclear where the CDR3 begins or ends on the DNA, so no DNA is shown, and the CDR3 is as TCRdb lists it. The chain carries TRBV7-3 and TRBJ2-3; the table calls TRBD1, which could not be checked here. CDR1 is SGHTA, CDR2 FQGTGA, per germline. The CDR3 adds up to 17 amino acids, both ends counted. The CDR3 region is CASSLTSDREETQYFGP.

This clonotype was seen many times. It may be a read error: a sequence one base away is much more abundant. The chain joins TRBV7-9 to TRBJ2-5; D is ambiguous. This CDR3 region has 12 residues. CDR1 and CDR2 (germline): SEHNR, FQNEAQ (reference sequence). V gave up 3 bases and J gave up 11 bases, with 13 bases separating them. CDR3 DNA: TGTGCCAGCAGCTTTTTGGGGAATGAGCAGTACTTC. Translated: CASSFLGNEQYF. Full variable domain (outside the CDR3, taken from reference TRBV7-9 and TRBJ2-5): DTGVSQNPRHKITKRGQNVTFRCDPISEHNRLYWYRQTLGQGPEFLTYFQNEAQLEKSRLLSDRFSAERPKGSFSTLEIQRTEQGDSAMYLCASSFLGNEQYFGPGTRLLVL.

This clonotype came up a few times. The chain carries TRBV9 and TRBJ2-1; 12 nucleotides line up with TRBD2. Gene TRBJ2-7 matches the end of the DNA better, so the J call may be wrong. Germline values: CDR1 SGDLS, CDR2 YYNGEE. This CDR3 comprises 16 residues. CDR3 DNA sequence: TGTGCCAGCAGCAAAGGACTAGCGGGACCGTCCTACGAGCAGTACTTC. Translation: CASSKGLAGPSYEQYF.

The gene calls are TRBV11-2 and TRBJ1-1; no definite D call. The DNA end favors TRBJ2-2, so the J call may be wrong. CDR1 is SGHAT, CDR2 FQNNGV, per germline. CDR3 length: 11 residues. The CDR3 nucleotides are TGTGCCAGCAGCCAATCCGGGGAGCTGTTTTTT. It specifies CASSQSGELFF.

Concerning this clonotype itself: Likely a read error: the CDR3 ends without its conserved phenylalanine or tryptophan. The DNA is left out, because the CDR3 cannot be placed on it with certainty; the CDR3 is given as TCRdb lists it. The chain employs TRBV6-6 and TRBJ2-3; TRBD1 is the table's D call, not checked against the DNA. Ends included, the CDR3 has 14 residues. CDR1 is MNHNY, CDR2 SVGAGI, per germline (reference sequence). Here the CDR3 reads CRLGTGDLRAVLRA.

This clonotype has ten or more counts. The chain couples TRBV27 to TRBJ2-2; TRBD1 agrees at 8 bases. The V segment lost 5 bases and the J segment 7 bases; nucleotides outside the gene matches: 6. This CDR3 has 14 amino acids. The germline CDR1 and CDR2 sequences are MNHEY and SMNVEV (reference sequence). CDR3 nucleotides: TGTGCCAGCAGTCACGCAGGGGGCAACGGGGAGCTGTTTTTT. It yields the protein CASSHAGGNGELFF.

This clonotype appeared many times. The chain carries TRBV28 and TRBJ1-2; possible D gene TRBD1, 6 bases. Per the germline V gene, CDR1 is MDHEN and CDR2 is SYDVKM. The CDR3 covers 18 residues. V lost 4 bases and J 3 bases, leaving 24 bases between the germline ends. The CDR3 here is CASSSSMNYRVPHYGYTF. The CDR3 bases are TGTGCCAGCAGTTCAAGCATGAATTACAGGGTCCCCCACTATGGCTACACCTTC.

In this sample, this clonotype turned up a few times. A much more abundant neighbour one base away suggests this may be a read error. This chain joins TRBV18 and TRBJ2-1; D possibly corresponds to TRBD1 (5 bases). Germline V lookup: CDR1 KGHSH, CDR2 LQKENI. The CDR3 length is 13 residues. V lost 0 bases and J lost 10, with 10 bases in between. CDR3 nucleotides: TGTGCCAGCTCACCACCATCTAACAGGGAGCAGTTCTTC. Translated: CASSPPSNREQFF.

The gene calls are TRBV7-6 and TRBJ2-4; 8 bases are a match to TRBD2. The DNA end is more similar to TRBJ2-5, so the J call may be wrong. The CDR3 sequence is 15 residues long. Germline V gene sequence: CDR1 SGHVS, CDR2 FNYEAQ. CDR3 loop: CASSFPGTRQETQYF. The CDR3 DNA follows: TGTGCCAGCAGCTTCCCCGGGACTAGACAGGAGACCCAGTACTTC.

In its sample, this clonotype was seen a few times. V is TRBV14 and J is TRBJ2-2; no reliable D call. V shed 3 bases and J shed 1 base, with 3 bases lying between them. The CDR3 has 13 residues. Germline V gives CDR1 SGHDN, CDR2 FVKESK. The CDR3 spells CASSQRNTGELFF. CDR3 sequence (DNA): TGTGCCAGCAGCCAGAGGAACACCGGGGAGCTGTTTTTT.

This clonotype occurred many times. This rearrangement joins TRBV7-3 to TRBJ2-3; 7 positions agree with TRBD2. The CDR3 totals 16 residues. Germline-derived CDR1 and CDR2 are SGHTA and FQGTGA. V gave up 2 bases and J gave up 2 bases; unmatched junction bases: 7. As DNA, the CDR3 is TGTGCCAGCAGCTTATGGGGCGGGAGCCTCACAGATACGCAGTATTTT. This encodes CASSLWGGSLTDTQYF.

Regarding this clonotype: The conserved phenylalanine or tryptophan is not found at the CDR3 terminus, so this likely reflects a read error. No DNA is shown, since the ends of the CDR3 on it are uncertain; the CDR3 is the one TCRdb lists. The rearrangement uses TRBV6-4 and TRBJ2-6; TRBD2 was called by the table and not checked on the DNA. From germline, CDR1 is MRHNA and CDR2 SNTAGT. The CDR3 spans 8 residues, counting both ends. The CDR3 is CASSAGTR.

This clonotype was detected only once. A much larger clonotype is one base distant, so this may be a read error. The chain employs TRBV7-8 and TRBJ2-4; 8 bases fit TRBD1. The J call may be wrong; the DNA end is better matched by TRBJ2-1. The CDR3 has 13 residues. Germline CDR1 SGHVS, CDR2 FQNEAQ. The CDR3 DNA reads as TGTGCCAGCAGTTCGGACAGGGACGGTGAGCAGTTCTTC. It codes for CASSSDRDGEQFF.